A selection of T cell receptor beta chains follows, all from one sample in a study of a mutant IDH1 vaccine in newly diagnosed glioma. Generated by immunoSEQ multiplex PCR, the TCRdb table keeps only in-frame clones and is missing some. Of 90,000 to 100,000 clones in the sample, over 85% are singletons; the top ten hold around 0.77%. Their specific antigens are unknown. The source was PBMCs, collected from a glioma patient whose treatment included an IDH1 peptide vaccine. These receptors came from a woman aged 45-65 years with glioma. Both conserved end residues are part of each CDR3. A D gene is named only where the DNA matches it firmly. Size tells how often a clone was seen (once, few, many) or the class of an expanded clone, and some rows leave it out.

>TRBJ1-2|-|-|TRBV28
CASRVGPMDGYTF
TGTGCCAGCAGGGTCGGGCCTATGGATGGCTACACCTTC
>TRBJ2-2|once|-|TRBV7-3
CASSSTQTGELFF
TGTGCCAGCAGCTCGACCCAGACCGGGGAGCTGTTTTTT
>TRBJ2-1|-|TRBD1|TRBV28
CASISRGLNEQFF
TGTGCCAGCATCTCCAGGGGGTTAAATGAGCAGTTCTTC
>TRBJ1-3|-|-|TRBV12-5
CASGLVYGVGSGNTIYF
TGTGCTAGTGGTTTGGTTTATGGGGTTGGCTCTGGAAACACCATATATTTT
>TRBJ2-7|-|TRBD1|TRBV5-4
CASSKDRALGYEQYF
TGTGCCAGCAGCAAGGACAGGGCTCTTGGCTACGAGCAGTACTTC
>TRBJ1-1|-|-|TRBV11-2
CASSLVGNTEAFF
TGTGCCAGCAGCTTAGTAGGGAACACTGAAGCTTTCTTT
>TRBJ2-1|once|TRBD2|TRBV29-1
CSVVGRGYNEQFF
TGCAGCGTTGTCGGGCGGGGGTACAATGAGCAGTTCTTC
>TRBJ2-7|-|-|TRBV28
CASSLRAALSYEQYF
TGTGCCAGCAGTTTAAGGGCAGCTCTCTCCTACGAGCAGTACTTC
>TRBJ1-1|-|-|TRBV9
CASSVEGSPPNTEAFF
TGTGCCAGCAGCGTAGAAGGGAGTCCGCCGAACACTGAAGCTTTCTTT
>TRBJ1-2|-|TRBD1|TRBV7-9
CASSLNRDSFNYGYTF
TGTGCCAGCAGCCTAAACCGGGACAGTTTTAACTATGGCTACACCTTC
>TRBJ2-3|-|-|TRBV29-1
CSILGGGSTDTQYF
TGCAGCATCCTTGGAGGGGGCAGCACAGATACGCAGTATTTT
>TRBJ1-1|-|-|TRBV30
CAWSMVMNTEAFF
TGTGCCTGGAGCATGGTTATGAACACTGAAGCTTTCTTT
>TRBJ1-1|-|-|TRBV2
CASSDVGGRKNTEAFF
TGTGCCAGCAGTGATGTAGGGGGGAGGAAGAACACTGAAGCTTTCTTT
>TRBJ2-7|-|-|TRBV5-1
CASRNRDLGYEQYF
TGCGCCAGCAGAAACCGGGACCTGGGCTACGAGCAGTACTTC
>TRBJ2-7|-|-|TRBV2
CATARTLQYF
TGTGCCACCGCCCGGACTCTCCAGTACTTC
>TRBJ2-7|-|-|TRBV11-3
CASSLKGRREQYF
TGTGCCAGCAGCCTTAAGGGGAGACGGGAGCAGTACTTC
>TRBJ2-1|-|TRBD1|TRBV6-6
CASSDPGQGFHEQFF
TGTGCCAGCAGTGACCCGGGACAGGGGTTTCATGAGCAGTTCTTC
>TRBJ1-2|-|-|TRBV5-4
CASSLWGLLRGYTF
TGTGCCAGCAGCTTGTGGGGTCTACTTAGAGGCTACACCTTC
>TRBJ2-2|-|-|TRBV6-5
CASRGDNTGELFF
TGTGCCAGCAGGGGAGATAACACCGGGGAGCTGTTTTTT
>TRBJ2-3|-|-|TRBV19
CASSADTDTQYF
TGTGCCAGTAGTGCTGACACAGATACGCAGTATTTT
>TRBJ1-6|-|-|TRBV25-1
CASRNGAGGDSPLHF
TGTGCCAGCCGTAATGGGGCAGGAGGGGATTCACCCCTCCACTTT
>TRBJ2-2|-|-|TRBV5-6
CASRSRENTGELFF
TGTGCCAGCCGTTCACGGGAGAACACCGGGGAGCTGTTTTTT
>TRBJ2-1|-|TRBD2|TRBV23-1
CASSPPRTSGSYNEQFF
TGCGCCAGCAGTCCCCCCCGGACTAGCGGGTCCTACAATGAGCAGTTCTTC
>TRBJ1-1|-|-|TRBV12-5
CASGNVMPAFF
TGTGCTAGTGGTAACGTGATGCCAGCTTTCTTT
>TRBJ1-4|once|TRBD1|TRBV6-1
CASSSGTENEKLFF
TGTGCCAGCAGTTCCGGGACAGAAAATGAAAAACTGTTTTTT
>TRBJ2-7|-|-|TRBV27
CASSRQGYEQYF
TGTGCCAGCAGCCGCCAGGGCTACGAGCAGTACTTC
>TRBJ2-3|-|TRBD2|TRBV5-1
CASSLLLAADTQYF
TGCGCCAGCAGCCTCCTACTAGCGGCAGATACGCAGTATTTT
>TRBJ2-3|once|TRBD2|TRBV7-9
CASSLVAGGDTQYF
TGTGCCAGCAGCTTAGTGGCGGGAGGGGATACGCAGTATTTT
>TRBJ2-5|-|-|TRBV7-9
CASSFWLETQYF
TGTGCCAGCAGCTTCTGGTTGGAGACCCAGTACTTC
>TRBJ2-3|-|-|TRBV5-4
CASSPSRGSGADTQYF
TGTGCCAGCAGCCCGTCAAGGGGGTCGGGGGCAGATACGCAGTATTTT
>TRBJ2-3|few|-|TRBV19
CASSIPGTDTQYF
TGTGCCAGTAGTATCCCCGGGACAGATACGCAGTATTTT
>TRBJ2-7|-|-|TRBV6-5
CASSYTLAGTYEQYF
TGTGCCAGCAGTTACACCCTAGCCGGGACCTACGAGCAGTACTTC
>TRBJ2-7|-|-|TRBV19
CASSLRALDYEQYF
TGTGCCAGTAGTCTCCGGGCTCTGGACTACGAGCAGTACTTC